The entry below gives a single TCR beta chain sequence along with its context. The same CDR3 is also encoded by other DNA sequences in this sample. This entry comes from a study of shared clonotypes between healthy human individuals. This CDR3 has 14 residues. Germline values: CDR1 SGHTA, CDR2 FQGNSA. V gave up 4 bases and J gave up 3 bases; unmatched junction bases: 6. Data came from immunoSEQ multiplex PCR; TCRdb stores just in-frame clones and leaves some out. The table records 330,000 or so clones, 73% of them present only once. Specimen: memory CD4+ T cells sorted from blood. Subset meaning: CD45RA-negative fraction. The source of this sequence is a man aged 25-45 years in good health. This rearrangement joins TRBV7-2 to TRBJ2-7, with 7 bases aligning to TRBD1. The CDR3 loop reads CASSSRQGSYEQYF. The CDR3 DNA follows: TGTGCCAGCAGCTCGAGACAGGGCAGCTACGAGCAGTACTTC. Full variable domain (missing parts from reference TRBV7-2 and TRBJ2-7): GAGVSQSPSNKVTEKGKDVELRCDPISGHTALYWYRQSLGQGLEFLIYFQGNSAPDKSGLPSDRFSAERTGGSVSTLTIQRTQQEDSAVYLCASSSRQGSYEQYFGPGTRLTVT.